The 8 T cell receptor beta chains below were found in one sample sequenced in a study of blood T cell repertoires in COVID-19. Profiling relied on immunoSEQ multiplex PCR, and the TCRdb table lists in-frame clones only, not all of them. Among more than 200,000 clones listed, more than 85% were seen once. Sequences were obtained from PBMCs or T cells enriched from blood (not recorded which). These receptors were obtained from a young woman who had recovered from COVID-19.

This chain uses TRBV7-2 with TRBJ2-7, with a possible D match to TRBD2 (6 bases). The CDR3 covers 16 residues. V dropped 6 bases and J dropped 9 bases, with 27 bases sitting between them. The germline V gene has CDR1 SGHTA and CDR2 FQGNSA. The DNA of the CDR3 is TGTGCCAGCAGTTTTCGCTTTGGGGGGACCGGTGTCGTGCAGTACTTC. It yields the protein CASSFRFGGTGVVQYF. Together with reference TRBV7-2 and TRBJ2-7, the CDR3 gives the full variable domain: GAGVSQSPSNKVTEKGKDVELRCDPISGHTALYWYRQSLGQGLEFLIYFQGNSAPDKSGLPSDRFSAERTGGSVSTLTIQRTQQEDSAVYLCASSFRFGGTGVVQYFGPGTRLTVT.

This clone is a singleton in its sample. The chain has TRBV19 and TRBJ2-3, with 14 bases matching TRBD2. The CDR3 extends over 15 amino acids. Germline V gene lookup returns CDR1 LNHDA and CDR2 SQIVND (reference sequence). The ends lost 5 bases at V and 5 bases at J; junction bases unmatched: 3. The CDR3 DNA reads TGTGCCAGTAGTCAGACTAGCGGGAGGGGAGATACGCAGTATTTT. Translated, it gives CASSQTSGRGDTQYF.

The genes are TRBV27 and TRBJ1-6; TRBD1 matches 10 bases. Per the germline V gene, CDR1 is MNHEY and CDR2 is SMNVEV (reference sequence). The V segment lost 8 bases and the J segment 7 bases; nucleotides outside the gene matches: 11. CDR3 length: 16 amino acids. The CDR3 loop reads CASGRQGAAGNSPLHF. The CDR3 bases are TGTGCCAGCGGACGACAGGGGGCGGCGGGAAATTCACCCCTCCACTTT.

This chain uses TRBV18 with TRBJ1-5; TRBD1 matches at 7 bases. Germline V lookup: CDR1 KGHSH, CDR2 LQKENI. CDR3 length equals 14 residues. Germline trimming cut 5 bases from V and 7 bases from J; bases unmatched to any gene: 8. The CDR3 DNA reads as TGTGCCAGCTCATCAGACAGGGTAGGGCAGCCCCAGCATTTT. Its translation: CASSSDRVGQPQHF.

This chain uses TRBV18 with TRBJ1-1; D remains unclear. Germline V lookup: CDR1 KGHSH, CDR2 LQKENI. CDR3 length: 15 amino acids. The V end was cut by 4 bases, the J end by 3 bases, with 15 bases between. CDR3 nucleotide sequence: TGTGCCAGCTCACTATACCAGACCGGAGACACTGAAGCTTTCTTT. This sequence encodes CASSLYQTGDTEAFF.

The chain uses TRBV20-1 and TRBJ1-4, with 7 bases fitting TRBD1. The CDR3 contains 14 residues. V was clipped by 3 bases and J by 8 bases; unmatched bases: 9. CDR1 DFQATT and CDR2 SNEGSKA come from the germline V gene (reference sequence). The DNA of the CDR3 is TGCAGTGCTAGTATACAGGGGATGGGCGAAAAACTGTTTTTT. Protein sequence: CSASIQGMGEKLFF.

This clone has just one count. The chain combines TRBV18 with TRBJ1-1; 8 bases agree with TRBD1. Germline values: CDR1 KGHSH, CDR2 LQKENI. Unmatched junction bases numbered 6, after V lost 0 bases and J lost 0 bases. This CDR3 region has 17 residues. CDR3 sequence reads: CASSPPRTGLMNTEAFF. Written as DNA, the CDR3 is TGTGCCAGCTCACCACCGAGGACAGGGCTTATGAACACTGAAGCTTTCTTT.

The CDR3 nucleotides are TGTGCCAGCAGGGGACAGTTAAGTAACACTGAAGCTTTCTTT. Translation: CASRGQLSNTEAFF. The rearrangement uses TRBV25-1 and TRBJ1-1, with 7 positions matching TRBD1. The CDR3 has 14 amino acids. After removal of 6 bases from V and 2 bases from J, the junction contained 6 bases not matched to a gene. From germline, CDR1 is MGHDK and CDR2 SYGVNS.